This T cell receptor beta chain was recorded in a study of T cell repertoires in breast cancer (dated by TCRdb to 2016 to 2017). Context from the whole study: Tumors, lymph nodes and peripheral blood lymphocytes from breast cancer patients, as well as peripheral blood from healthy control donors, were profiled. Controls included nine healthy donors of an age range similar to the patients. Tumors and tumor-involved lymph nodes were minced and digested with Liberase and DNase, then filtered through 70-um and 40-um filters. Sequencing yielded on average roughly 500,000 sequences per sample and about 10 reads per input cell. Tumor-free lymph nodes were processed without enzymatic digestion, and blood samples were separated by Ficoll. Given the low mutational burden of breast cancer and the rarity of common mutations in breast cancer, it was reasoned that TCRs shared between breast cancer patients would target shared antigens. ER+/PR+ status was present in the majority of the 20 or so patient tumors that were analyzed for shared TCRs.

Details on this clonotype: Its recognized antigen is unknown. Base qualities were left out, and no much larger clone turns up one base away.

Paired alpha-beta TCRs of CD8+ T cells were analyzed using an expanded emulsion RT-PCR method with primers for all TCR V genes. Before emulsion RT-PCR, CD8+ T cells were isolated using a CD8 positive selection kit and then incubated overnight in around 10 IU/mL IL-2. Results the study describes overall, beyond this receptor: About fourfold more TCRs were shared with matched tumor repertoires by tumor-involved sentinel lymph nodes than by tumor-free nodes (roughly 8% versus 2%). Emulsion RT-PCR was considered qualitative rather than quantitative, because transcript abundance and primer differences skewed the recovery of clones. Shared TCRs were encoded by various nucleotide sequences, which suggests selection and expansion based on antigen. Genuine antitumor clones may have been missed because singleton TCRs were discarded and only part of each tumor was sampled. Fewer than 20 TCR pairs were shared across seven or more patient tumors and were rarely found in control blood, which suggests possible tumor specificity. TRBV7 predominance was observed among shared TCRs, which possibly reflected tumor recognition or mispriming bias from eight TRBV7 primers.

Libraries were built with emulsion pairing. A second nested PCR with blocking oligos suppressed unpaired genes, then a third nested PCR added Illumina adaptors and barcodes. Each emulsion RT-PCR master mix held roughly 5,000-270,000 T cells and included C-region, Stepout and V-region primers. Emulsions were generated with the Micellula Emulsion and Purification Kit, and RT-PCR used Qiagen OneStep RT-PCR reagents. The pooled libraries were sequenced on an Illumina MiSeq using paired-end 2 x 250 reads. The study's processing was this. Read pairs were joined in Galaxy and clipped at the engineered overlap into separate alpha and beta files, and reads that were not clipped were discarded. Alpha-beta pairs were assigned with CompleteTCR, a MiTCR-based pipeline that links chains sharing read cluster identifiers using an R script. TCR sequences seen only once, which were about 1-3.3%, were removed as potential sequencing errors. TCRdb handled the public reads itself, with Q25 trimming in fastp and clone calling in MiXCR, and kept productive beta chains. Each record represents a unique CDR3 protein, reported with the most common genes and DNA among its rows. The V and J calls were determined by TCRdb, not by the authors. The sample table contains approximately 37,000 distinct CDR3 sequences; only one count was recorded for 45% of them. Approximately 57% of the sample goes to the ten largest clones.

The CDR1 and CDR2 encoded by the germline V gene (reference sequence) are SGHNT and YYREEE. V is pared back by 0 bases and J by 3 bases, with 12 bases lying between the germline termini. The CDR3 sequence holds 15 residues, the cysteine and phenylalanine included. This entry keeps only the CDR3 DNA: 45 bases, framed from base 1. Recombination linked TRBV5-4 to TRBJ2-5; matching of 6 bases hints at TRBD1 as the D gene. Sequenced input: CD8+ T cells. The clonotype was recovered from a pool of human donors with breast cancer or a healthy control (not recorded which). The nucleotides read TGTGCCAGCAGCTTGGCCGATGCAGGGGAAGAGACCCAGTACTTC. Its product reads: CASSLADAGEETQYF.